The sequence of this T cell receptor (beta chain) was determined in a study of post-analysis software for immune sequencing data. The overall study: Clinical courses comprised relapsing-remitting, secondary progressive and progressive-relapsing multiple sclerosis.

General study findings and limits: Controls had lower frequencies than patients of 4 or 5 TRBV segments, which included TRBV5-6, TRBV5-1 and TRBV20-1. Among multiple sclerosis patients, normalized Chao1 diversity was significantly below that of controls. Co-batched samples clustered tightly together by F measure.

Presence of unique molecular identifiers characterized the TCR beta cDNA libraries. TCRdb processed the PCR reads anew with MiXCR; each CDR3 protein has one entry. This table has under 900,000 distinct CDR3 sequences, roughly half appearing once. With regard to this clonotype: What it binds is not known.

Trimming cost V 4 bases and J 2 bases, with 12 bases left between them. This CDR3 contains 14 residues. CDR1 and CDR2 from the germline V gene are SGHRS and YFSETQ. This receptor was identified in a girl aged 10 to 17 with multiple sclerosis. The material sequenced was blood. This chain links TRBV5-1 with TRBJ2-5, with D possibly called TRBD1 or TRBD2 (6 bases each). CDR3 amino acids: CASSPGAGQETQYF. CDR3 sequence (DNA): TGCGCCAGCAGCCCGGGGGCGGGGCAAGAGACCCAGTACTTC.